The entry below describes one TCR beta chain. Its target is unknown. Method: immunoSEQ multiplex PCR; TCRdb's copy keeps in-frame clones and lacks some. The sample includes about 33,000 clones, approximately 80% of them seen just once. The sample originates from a study of T cells in narcolepsy. Germline V CDR1 and CDR2: MDHEN, SYDVKM. Trimming stripped 1 base from V and 12 bases from J, with 15 bases between. This CDR3 region has 13 residues. Study observations and caveats: In some patient and control memory CD4+ samples, autoreactive clones were absent. Healthy controls reportedly lacked the autoreactive clonotypes serially found in patients' blood.

Sequencing was carried out using CD45RA- memory CD4+ T cells from PBMCs. The source of this sequence is a human donor with narcolepsy. The rearrangement uses TRBV28 and TRBJ1-2; D unclear. The CDR3 loop is CASSLSFGLEDTF. For the CDR3, the DNA is TGTGCCAGCAGTTTATCGTTCGGGTTAGAGGACACCTTC.